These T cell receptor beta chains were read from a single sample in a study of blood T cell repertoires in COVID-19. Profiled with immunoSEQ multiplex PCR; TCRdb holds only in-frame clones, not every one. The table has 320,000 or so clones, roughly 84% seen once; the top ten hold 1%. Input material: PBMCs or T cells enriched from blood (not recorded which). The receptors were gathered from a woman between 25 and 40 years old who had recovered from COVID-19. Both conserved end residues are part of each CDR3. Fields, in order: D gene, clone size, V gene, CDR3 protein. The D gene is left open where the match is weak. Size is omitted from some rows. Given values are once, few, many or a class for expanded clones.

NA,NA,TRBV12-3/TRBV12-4,CASSLQGGQPQHF
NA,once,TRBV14,CASSQARGSTGYTF
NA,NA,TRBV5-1,CASSLEAGSGANVLTF
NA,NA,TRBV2,CASHRDTGTGNTIYF
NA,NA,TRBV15,CATSRDSGGRDTIYF
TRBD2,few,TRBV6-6,CASSPFLGTSGGGAKNIQYF
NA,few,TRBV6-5,CASRAGIHEQFF
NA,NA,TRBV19,CASRMGMSGREDRAFF
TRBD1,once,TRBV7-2,CASSFDRGLETQYF
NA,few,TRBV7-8,CASSLAALSGNTIYF
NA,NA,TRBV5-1,CASSPPDSRETQYF
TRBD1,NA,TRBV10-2,CASRGTGGGYTF
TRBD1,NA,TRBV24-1,CATSDPSRDRIFNEQFF
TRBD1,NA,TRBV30,CAWSPGTVINEKLFF
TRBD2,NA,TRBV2,CASRSGTSVNTGELFF
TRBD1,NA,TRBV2,CASSGDRANQPQHF
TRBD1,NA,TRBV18,CASSPDRHQPQHF
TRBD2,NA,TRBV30,CAWIKLAGGPNEQFF
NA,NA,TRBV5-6,CASSLYRQAEGSPLHF
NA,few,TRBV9,CASSLTVDRSGYTF
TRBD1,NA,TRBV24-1,CATSGQGAEQPQHF